This T cell receptor beta chain was found in a study of OX40 agonist ivuxolimab in advanced cancers. In terms of the full investigation: Ivuxolimab was a fully human IgG2 agonistic monoclonal antibody targeting the costimulatory receptor OX40 (CD134). Patients were allowed to have had prior anti-PD-1, anti-PD-L1 or anti-CTLA-4 therapy, and approximately 40% of the dose-escalation patients had been treated with checkpoint inhibitors. The point of sequencing TCRbeta in the periphery was to test whether ivuxolimab changed TCR sequence diversity and drove clonal T-cell expansion. Of the roughly 53 patients in dose escalation, about 20 had hepatocellular carcinoma, about 15 had melanoma, 9 had renal cell carcinoma and 9 had head and neck cancer. The dose-escalation cohort was roughly 83% male with a mean age of 60 years, ranging from roughly 20 to 80. The paper describes the monotherapy dose-escalation part (N ≈ 52 patients) of the phase I trial of ivuxolimab. Partial responses occurred in three dose-escalation patients: two with cutaneous melanoma and one with hepatocellular carcinoma. Intravenous ivuxolimab was administered to patients every 2 weeks at six dose levels: 0.01, 0.1, 0.3, 1.5, 3 and 10 mg/kg.

Patients with autoimmune disease history or receiving systemic immunosuppression were excluded from the trial. Peripheral blood for TCR sequencing was collected from all dose cohorts at baseline, on cycle 4 day 1, and on cycle 7 day 1. The samples were drawn from a first-in-human, open-label, multicenter phase I dose-escalation trial of ivuxolimab. The trial enrolled adults with locally advanced or metastatic head and neck squamous cell, hepatocellular, melanoma or renal cell carcinoma. Before TCR sequencing, CD4+ T cells and CD8+ T cells were sorted from peripheral blood as separate populations. Broad study findings and their caveats: Low levels of normalized T-cell clonal expansion were also seen in some patients who did not respond. After ivuxolimab, CD8+ T cells had more expanded clones than CD4+ T cells on average. At doses of 0.1 to 3.0 mg/kg, clonal expansion of both CD4+ and CD8+ T cells in blood was seen between baseline and week 6. The antigen specificity of the clonally expanded peripheral T cells was not determined. In partial responders in the 0.1-3.0 mg/kg groups, normalized peripheral clonal expansion was found to be among the lowest, especially among CD8+ T cells.

Comments on this clone: The antigen this receptor binds is unknown. One end of the junction varies from germline; a read error may be responsible.

For sequencing of the TCRbeta CDR3 region, genomic DNA was extracted from the sorted cells. The immunoSEQ Assay was used to sequence the TCRbeta CDR3 regions. Entries here come from immuneACCESS through TCRdb and include only in-frame sequences with V and J called. Some clones fail to appear in such tables; in the studies checked, an unresolved V gene covers under half of the shortfall, and the cause of the remainder is unknown. The sample table records under 10,000 clones; approximately 85% of these occur just once. The ten largest clones add up to 30% to 45% of the sample. For CDR1 and CDR2, the germline V gene lists SGDLS and YYNGEE. Spanning cysteine to phenylalanine, the CDR3 consists of 11 amino acids. The read is trimmed to its CDR3 DNA, 33 bases read in frame from base 1.

The sequencing here drew on CD4+ or CD8+ T cells sorted from blood, taken in a trial of the OX40 agonist ivuxolimab. The chain links TRBV9 with TRBJ1-2, with 12 junctional bases fitting TRBD1. The sequence was obtained from an adult with an advanced solid tumor such as melanoma, head and neck, liver or kidney cancer. The nucleotide sequence is given as TGCTGGGGACAGGGGGCTGCTGGCTACACCTTC. The translation is CWGQGAAGYTF.